This TCR beta chain derives from a study of T cells in Graves' hyperthyroidism and ophthalmopathy. General study points: The model forecast ophthalmopathy, anticipating it by a median roughly 6.5 months before onset.

Hyperthyroidism had been newly diagnosed in patients aged 18 to 65, and its duration was under 2 months. Diagnoses were made from clinical symptoms, serum measures (thyroxine and TRAb), thyroid ultrasound and orbital computed tomography. Regions amplified from RNA transcripts were the TCR beta CDR3 regions. HTBI primers were the set used in a first-round RT-PCR of the TCR CDR3. Each CDR3 protein gets one entry after TCRdb re-called the multiplex PCR reads with MiXCR. Of around 540,000 distinct CDR3 sequences listed, roughly 50% were seen once; the top ten hold roughly 8.2%. This clonotype was counted ten times or more. Its specificity is unknown. CDR1 SGHVS and CDR2 FQNEAQ come from the germline V gene. This CDR3 spans 14 amino acids. Between the trimmed V and J ends, which lost 7 bases and 4 bases, there was a span of 16 bases.

The clonotype comes from a woman aged 18-29 years with Graves' hyperthyroidism. The gene calls are TRBV7-8 and TRBJ2-5; TRBD2 might be the D (5 bases). The sequenced sample was peripheral blood or thyroid tissue (not recorded which). In DNA, the CDR3 is TGTGCCAGCACACTCCCGGGGTTAGGAGAGACCCAGTACTTC. Its protein product is CASTLPGLGETQYF.